Below are 21 T cell receptor beta chains sequenced from a single sample in a study of Ad26.COV2.S vaccination and SARS-CoV-2 variants. Measured with immunoSEQ multiplex PCR; TCRdb has only the in-frame clones, and not every one. Found here are hundreds of thousands of clones, 89% of them singletons; the top ten hold over 1.3%. As to treatment: some 20 received Ad26.COV2.S at low or high dose, single or two shots; about 5 received placebo; per-sample allocation not given. Each sample was drawn 63 days after the first injection (of vaccine or placebo). The sequences come from peripheral blood, collected in a trial of Ad26.COV2.S vaccine versus placebo. The receptors were gathered from a person between 18 and 60 years old who received the Ad26.COV2.S COVID-19 vaccine or a placebo.

The chain joins TRBV19 to TRBJ1-6; D remains ambiguous. The CDR3 sequence is 12 residues long. The germline V gene encodes CDR1 LNHDA and CDR2 SQIVND (reference sequence). V was pared by 5 bases and J by 6 bases, with 5 bases between. CDR3 sequence reads: CASSHVNSPLHF. The CDR3 region has the DNA TGTGCCAGTAGTCACGTTAATTCACCCCTCCACTTT.

The chain recombines TRBV7-9 with TRBJ2-3, with TRBD2 matching 10 bases. J gave up 2 bases and V 6 bases, and 5 bases lay outside the gene matches. The CDR3 is made up of 15 amino acids. CDR1 and CDR2 from the germline V gene are SEHNR and FQNEAQ (reference sequence). The chain's CDR3 is CASSQGLAITDTQYF. CDR3 bases: TGTGCCAGCAGTCAGGGACTAGCGATCACAGATACGCAGTATTTT.

This clone was recorded once. The V and J genes are TRBV4-3 and TRBJ1-2; D is uncertain. The germline CDR1 and CDR2 sequences are LGHNA and YSLEER. The V end lost 1 base, the J end lost 4 bases, and 13 bases lay between the germline ends. This CDR3 has 15 residues. The CDR3 bases are TGCGCCAGCAGCCAAGGTCTGGGAGGAGGCTATGGCTACACCTTC. It encodes CASSQGLGGGYGYTF.

In its sample, this clone was seen a few times. The V and J genes are TRBV7-3 and TRBJ1-4; D uncertain. The V end was cut by 6 bases, the J end by 0 bases, with 17 bases between. The CDR3 is made up of 17 amino acids. Germline CDR1 and CDR2: SGHTA and FQGTGA. This CDR3 is CASRMTLIDATNEKLFF. For the CDR3, the DNA is TGTGCCAGCAGGATGACACTGATCGACGCAACTAATGAAAAACTGTTTTTT. Complete variable domain (other parts from reference TRBV7-3 and TRBJ1-4): GAGVSQTPSNKVTEKGKYVELRCDPISGHTALYWYRQSLGQGPEFLIYFQGTGAADDSGLPNDRFFAVRPEGSVSTLKIQRTERGDSAVYLCASRMTLIDATNEKLFFGSGTQLSVL.

On this clone: A much larger clone lies one base from this, so it may be a read error. The chain joins TRBV20-1 to TRBJ1-1; D uncertain. V lost 1 base and J 3 bases, leaving 3 bases between the germline ends. Germline-derived CDR1 and CDR2 are DFQATT and SNEGSKA (reference sequence). The CDR3 length is 11 residues. This chain's CDR3 is CSARGDTEAFF. The CDR3 DNA follows: TGCAGTGCTAGAGGGGACACTGAAGCTTTCTTT.

This clone was observed once. The chain links TRBV6-5 to TRBJ2-7; D is possibly TRBD1 or TRBD2 (5 bases each). V lost 6 bases and J lost 2, with 14 bases in between. The CDR3 sequence is 14 residues long. Germline V gene lookup returns CDR1 MNHEY and CDR2 SVGAGI. For the CDR3, the DNA is TGTGCCAGCAGACCGGGACCGCCGACCTACGAGCAGTACTTC. Its translation is CASRPGPPTYEQYF.

This chain links TRBV7-2 with TRBJ2-2; possible D gene TRBD2, 6 bases. The CDR3 contains 14 residues. CDR1 is SGHTA and CDR2 is FQGNSA in the germline V gene. Trimming shortened V by 6 bases and J by 5 bases, and 13 bases separated the two germline ends. CDR3 sequence (DNA): TGTGCCAGCAGTCTCGGGCTAGCGACCGGGGAGCTGTTTTTT. The encoded protein is CASSLGLATGELFF.

This clone was seen at least ten times. The chain employs TRBV30 and TRBJ2-7; D tentatively fits TRBD1 or TRBD2 (5 bases each). Trimming pared 1 base from V and 1 base from J, leaving 8 bases between. This CDR3 has 13 residues. Germline loops: CDR1 GTSNPN, CDR2 SVGIG (reference sequence). CDR3 sequence reads: CAWSDGASYEQYF. The DNA for the CDR3 is TGTGCCTGGAGTGACGGGGCATCCTACGAGCAGTACTTC.

This clone was observed once. The chain is built from TRBV4-2 and TRBJ1-2; no reliable D call. There are 14 residues in the CDR3. Germline-derived CDR1 and CDR2 are LGHNA and YNFKEQ. V was trimmed by 0 bases and J by 8 bases, leaving 13 bases between them. The DNA of the CDR3 is TGTGCCAGCAGCCAAGATTTCCGGGGAGGCGGCTACACCTTC. Translated, it gives CASSQDFRGGGYTF.

The chain carries TRBV11-3 and TRBJ2-3; TRBD1 agrees at 8 bases. Germline-derived CDR1 and CDR2 are SGHNT and YENEEA. J was trimmed by 14 bases and V by 5 bases; bases with no gene match: 9. The CDR3 has 12 amino acids. CDR3 region: CASSERQGILYF. The CDR3 DNA reads TGTGCCAGCAGCGAAAGACAGGGGATTCTGTATTTT.

V is TRBV5-1 and J is TRBJ2-1, with TRBD2 matching 11 bases. The CDR3 spans 17 residues. The V gene's germline CDR1 is SGHRS and CDR2 YFSETQ. V lost 4 bases to trimming and J lost 6 bases; unmatched junction nucleotides: 12. As DNA, the CDR3 is TGCGCCAGCAGCGGATCTAGCGGGGGGCCATCTTTCAATGAGCAGTTCTTC. Protein sequence: CASSGSSGGPSFNEQFF.

This sequence joins TRBV18 and TRBJ1-4; D might be TRBD1 (5 bases). Looked up from germline, CDR1 is KGHSH and CDR2 is LQKENI. Trimming stripped 3 bases from V and 7 bases from J, with 12 bases between. The CDR3 is 14 residues long. The CDR3, as DNA: TGTGCCAGCTCACCCGACGGGGGGAGTGAAAAACTGTTTTTT. Its protein is CASSPDGGSEKLFF.

Only one count was recorded for this clone. The chain has TRBV5-1 and TRBJ2-2; 7 bases map to TRBD1. The CDR3 runs 16 residues. CDR1 is SGHRS, CDR2 YFSETQ, per germline. J was trimmed by 2 bases and V by 0 bases; bases with no gene match: 4. CDR3 sequence reads: CASSLAGQINTGELFF. The DNA of the CDR3 is TGCGCCAGCAGCTTGGCGGGACAGATAAACACCGGGGAGCTGTTTTTT.

The chain recombines TRBV5-4 with TRBJ2-1, with D possibly TRBD2 on 7 matching bases. Trimming cost V 2 bases and J 7 bases, with 13 bases left between them. The CDR3 spans 14 residues. Germline CDR1 SGHNT, CDR2 YYREEE (reference sequence). Written as DNA, the CDR3 is TGTGCCAGCAGCTTCGGCGGGGGCTGGAATGAGCAGTTCTTC. Amino acids: CASSFGGGWNEQFF.

The V call is TRBV19, the J call TRBJ2-3; 8 bases align to TRBD2. Germline assignment: CDR1 LNHDA and CDR2 SQIVND (reference sequence). This CDR3 region has 15 residues. J gave up 1 base and V 2 bases, and 2 bases lay outside the gene matches. The CDR3: CASSILTSGTDTQYF. Written as DNA, the CDR3 is TGTGCCAGTAGTATACTGACTAGCGGCACAGATACGCAGTATTTT.

The count of this clone is one. The chain combines TRBV19 with TRBJ2-6, with D perhaps matching TRBD1 (5 bases). V was trimmed by 7 bases and J by 2 bases, leaving 12 bases between them. Per germline, CDR1 LNHDA and CDR2 SQIVND (reference sequence). The CDR3 is made up of 15 amino acids. The DNA of the CDR3 is TGTGCCAGTACCCGGACATCTACTGGGGCCAACGTCCTGACTTTC. It is translated as CASTRTSTGANVLTF. The whole variable domain, remainder taken from reference TRBV19 and TRBJ2-6, is DGGITQSPKYLFRKEGQNVTLSCEQNLNHDAMYWYRQDPGQGLRLIYYSQIVNDFQKGDIAEGYSVSREKKESFPLTVTSAQKNPTAFYLCASTRTSTGANVLTFGAGSRLTVL.

The sample holds many counts of this clone. The chain links TRBV4-2 to TRBJ2-7; TRBD2 agrees at 7 bases. V dropped 0 bases and J dropped 3; count of bases not matched to a gene: 5. The V gene's germline CDR1 is LGHNA and CDR2 YNFKEQ. The CDR3 has 15 amino acids. The CDR3 DNA reads TGTGCCAGCAGCCAAGAGGAAGCGGGGTACTACGAGCAGTACTTC. It encodes CASSQEEAGYYEQYF.

J is TRBJ1-4 and V is TRBV5-1; tentatively, D is TRBD1 (5 bases). Germline CDR1 is SGHRS and CDR2 is YFSETQ. Deletions cut 4 bases from V and 10 bases from J, with 17 bases between. This CDR3 has 14 residues. CDR3 in DNA: TGCGCCAGCAGCGACACCAGGGTATCGGGAAAACTGTTTTTT. Translation: CASSDTRVSGKLFF. Together with reference TRBV5-1 and TRBJ1-4, the CDR3 gives the full variable domain: KAGVTQTPRYLIKTRGQQVTLSCSPISGHRSVSWYQQTPGQGLQFLFEYFSETQRNKGNFPGRFSGRQFSNSRSEMNVSTLELGDSALYLCASSDTRVSGKLFFGSGTQLSVL.

The chain couples TRBV14 to TRBJ1-4; 7 nucleotides line up with TRBD1. Germline CDR1 and CDR2: SGHDN and FVKESK. V shed 3 bases and J 5 bases; nucleotides not matched to a gene: 3. CDR3 size: 14 residues. CDR3 coding DNA: TGTGCCAGCAGCCACCCGGGACAGAATGAAAAACTGTTTTTT. Translated, it gives CASSHPGQNEKLFF.

J is TRBJ2-3 and V is TRBV7-8; D gene ambiguous. Per the germline V gene, CDR1 is SGHVS and CDR2 is FQNEAQ. Trimming took off 8 bases at V and 2 bases at J, with 17 bases between the two ends. The CDR3 has 15 amino acids. The CDR3 sequence: CASAPSFRPTDTQYF. Written as DNA, the CDR3 is TGTGCCAGCGCTCCTAGTTTCAGGCCCACAGATACGCAGTATTTT.

This clone has a handful of counts. The V call is TRBV4-2, the J call TRBJ2-7; D is ambiguous. Germline V gives CDR1 LGHNA, CDR2 YNFKEQ. The CDR3 covers 16 residues. Trimming removed 0 bases from V and 2 bases from J, with 14 bases in between. The DNA for the CDR3 is TGTGCCAGCAGCCAAGAGCCCCTAGGCGAAGCCTACGAGCAGTACTTC. Protein: CASSQEPLGEAYEQYF.